The 16 T cell receptor beta chains in this list originate from one sample, sequenced in a study of T cells in Graves' hyperthyroidism and ophthalmopathy. Using RNA transcripts as the source, TCR beta CDR3 regions were amplified. First-round RT-PCR targeting the TCR CDR3 was performed with the HTBI primer set. From the multiplex PCR reads, TCRdb called clonotypes with MiXCR, one entry per CDR3 protein. The sample includes about 840,000 distinct CDR3 sequences, 35% to 45% seen only once; the top ten take over 8%. The source material was blood. Source of these receptors: a man aged 18 to 29 with Graves' hyperthyroidism.

This clonotype was counted ten times or more. This chain connects TRBV29-1 to TRBJ2-2; TRBD2 agrees at 11 bases. J gave up 0 bases and V 5 bases, and 8 bases lay outside the gene matches. Germline V lookup: CDR1 SQVTM, CDR2 ANQGSEA. CDR3 length equals 17 residues. The CDR3 here is CSVTTGTSGTNTGELFF. CDR3 in DNA: TGCAGCGTTACAACCGGGACTAGCGGAACGAACACCGGGGAGCTGTTTTTT.

This clonotype was detected ten times or more. The chain recombines TRBV2 with TRBJ1-5; D may be TRBD1 (5 bases). Deletions cut 2 bases from V and 6 bases from J, with 14 bases between. CDR3 length: 15 amino acids. From germline, CDR1 is SNHLY and CDR2 FYNNEI. The CDR3 protein is CASSEQGGGGQPQHF. CDR3 nucleotide sequence: TGTGCCAGCAGTGAACAGGGCGGGGGTGGTCAGCCCCAGCATTTT. The full variable domain, completed using reference TRBV2 and TRBJ1-5, is EPEVTQTPSHQVTQMGQEVILRCVPISNHLYFYWYRQILGQKVEFLVSFYNNEISEKSEIFDDQFSVERPDGSNFTLKIRSTKLEDSAMYFCASSEQGGGGQPQHFGDGTRLSIL.

The genes are TRBV4-1 and TRBJ1-2; 8 bases agree with TRBD1. CDR1 and CDR2 from the germline V gene are MGHRA and YSYEKL. The CDR3 is made up of 15 amino acids. Trimming removed 1 base from V and 5 bases from J; junction bases left unmatched: 6. The CDR3 region has the DNA TGCGCCAGCAGCCAAGGACAGGGGAATCTGTATGGCTACACCTTC. It specifies CASSQGQGNLYGYTF.

On this clonotype: A much more abundant neighbour one base away suggests this may be a read error. The V gene is TRBV7-2, the J gene TRBJ2-6; D is unresolved. V lost 3 bases, J lost 0 bases, and 12 bases lay in between. CDR1 is SGHTA and CDR2 is FQGNSA in the germline V gene. There are 17 residues in the CDR3. In DNA form, the CDR3 reads TGTGCCAGCAGCTTTCTCTCTGAAGGCTCTGGGGCCAACGTCCTGACTTTC. It codes for CASSFLSEGSGANVLTF.

The J gene is TRBJ2-7, the V gene TRBV10-3, with D tentatively TRBD2 (6 bases). The CDR3 sequence is 12 residues long. Trimming took 11 bases from V and 6 from J, leaving 17 bases between them. The germline gives CDR1 ENHRY, CDR2 SYGVKD. The CDR3 loop is CASQGPGGEQYF. The CDR3 region has the DNA TGTGCCTCCCAAGGACCCGGGGGCGAGCAGTACTTC.

This clonotype was counted only a few times. V gene TRBV3-1 combines with J gene TRBJ1-5; D remains ambiguous. The CDR3 contains 14 residues. V lost 0 bases to trimming and J lost 5 bases, with 8 bases between them. Germline V gives CDR1 LGHDT, CDR2 YNNKEL (reference sequence). The CDR3 sequence is CASSQDSRDQPQHF. CDR3 nucleotide sequence: TGTGCCAGCAGCCAAGACAGCCGGGATCAGCCCCAGCATTTT.

The genes are TRBV6-5 and TRBJ1-1; no clear D. The CDR3 runs to 14 residues. The ends were cut back, 4 bases at V and 3 bases at J, with 12 bases in the middle. Germline CDR1 MNHEY, CDR2 SVGAGI. As DNA, the CDR3 is TGTGCCAGCAGTTCGAAAGGCGGAGACACTGAAGCTTTCTTT. It yields the protein CASSSKGGDTEAFF.

With respect to this clonotype: Germline and junction disagree at one end, which may indicate a read error. The gene calls are TRBV19 and TRBJ2-2, with D tentatively TRBD2 (5 bases). The CDR3 is 14 residues long. Germline V gene lookup returns CDR1 LNHDA and CDR2 SQIVND (reference sequence). CDR3 in DNA: TGTGCCAGTAGTATAGCCGTCAACACCGGGAAGCTGTTTTTT. This gives the protein CASSIAVNTGKLFF.

This clonotype came up a few times. The chain couples TRBV19 to TRBJ1-1; D gene uncertain. Germline CDR1 reads LNHDA; CDR2 reads SQIVND (reference sequence). The CDR3 runs to 13 residues. Trimming stripped 2 bases from V and 8 bases from J, with 12 bases between. The CDR3 loop is CASSINPTAEAFF. DNA of the CDR3: TGTGCCAGTAGTATAAATCCCACAGCCGAAGCTTTCTTT. Filled out from reference TRBV19 and TRBJ1-1, the complete variable domain reads DGGITQSPKYLFRKEGQNVTLSCEQNLNHDAMYWYRQDPGQGLRLIYYSQIVNDFQKGDIAEGYSVSREKKESFPLTVTSAQKNPTAFYLCASSINPTAEAFFGQGTRLTVV.

This clonotype has ten or more counts. The V gene is TRBV29-1, the J gene TRBJ1-1; 7 bases fit TRBD1. J lost 0 bases, V lost 6 bases, and 1 base had no gene match. The CDR3 sequence is 12 residues long. Germline V lookup: CDR1 SQVTM, CDR2 ANQGSEA. CDR3 region: CSVGQLNTEAFF. CDR3 bases: TGCAGCGTGGGACAGTTGAACACTGAAGCTTTCTTT.

This clonotype has just one count. This clone may be a read error of a much larger clone one base away. Lacking the conserved final phenylalanine or tryptophan, this CDR3 likely reflects a read error. The chain combines TRBV29-1 with TRBJ1-1; D not resolved. The V end was cut by 0 bases, the J end by 0 bases, with 8 bases between. Germline V CDR1 and CDR2: SQVTM, ANQGSEA. This CDR3 is 14 amino acids long. The CDR3 here is CSVEESGLNTEAFS. CDR3 nucleotide sequence: TGCAGCGTTGAAGAAAGTGGCTTGAACACTGAAGCTTTCTCT.

In regard to this clonotype: The junction differs from germline at one of its ends, possibly a read error. The chain has TRBV6-5 and TRBJ2-7; possibly TRBD2 for D (7 bases). The CDR3 loop spans 12 amino acids. Germline CDR1 and CDR2: MNHEY and SVGAGI. As DNA, the CDR3 is TGTGCCAGCCGGGGGGCGCCGGACGAGCAGTGCTTC. Translating it yields CASRGAPDEQCF.

The CDR3 is CASSQAPFGGGNYGYTF. In nucleotides, the CDR3 is TGCGCCAGCAGCCAAGCGCCTTTCGGAGGGGGAAACTATGGCTACACCTTC. The chain carries TRBV4-1 and TRBJ1-2, with D possibly TRBD1 on 6 matching bases. The CDR3 contains 17 residues. Germline V CDR1 and CDR2: MGHRA, YSYEKL. Trimming took off 1 base at V and 2 bases at J, with 17 bases between the two ends.

In this sample, this clonotype turned up a few times. The rearrangement uses TRBV20-1 and TRBJ2-7, with 13 bases aligning to TRBD2. V was clipped by 0 bases and J by 7 bases; unmatched bases: 12. CDR1 is DFQATT and CDR2 is SNEGSKA in the germline V gene (reference sequence). The CDR3 sequence is 17 residues long. CDR3: CSARDFSGLAGAREQYF. The CDR3 nucleotides read TGCAGTGCTAGAGATTTTTCAGGACTAGCGGGAGCTCGGGAGCAGTACTTC.

Concerning this clonotype: An end of the junction differs from the germline gene, which may be a read error. The rearrangement joins TRBV10-3 to TRBJ2-7, with D possibly matching TRBD2 (6 bases). Germline loops: CDR1 ENHRY, CDR2 SYGVKD. The CDR3 is made up of 13 amino acids. Written as DNA, the CDR3 is TGCGTAGGAGGAGCGGACACCGGGGGCGAGCAGTACTTC. It codes for CVGGADTGGEQYF.

This clonotype was found many times. The gene calls are TRBV29-1 and TRBJ2-5; 9 positions match TRBD1. J lost 6 bases, V lost 8 bases, and 7 bases had no gene match. The CDR3 has 12 residues. CDR1 is SQVTM, CDR2 ANQGSEA, per germline. CDR3 coding DNA: TGCAGCTCCGGGACAGGGCGAAAGACCCAGTACTTC. Translation gives CSSGTGRKTQYF.